The rows below give T cell receptor beta chains drawn from one sample of a study of regulatory T cells in long-lasting Graves disease. TCRdb itself ran the multiplex PCR reads through MiXCR, one entry per CDR3 protein. The table has some 300,000 distinct CDR3 sequences, roughly a fifth seen once; the top ten hold more than 50%. The specimen comprised peripheral blood mononuclear cells (PBMCs), sampled when the disease was refractory, from a patient treated with antithyroid drugs. The receptors stem from a female donor with Graves disease. The conserved cysteine and the conserved F or W are not part of the CDR3 here. The size field is filled for only some rows; it gives once, few, many or a size class.

TRBJ2-7,TRBV29-1,few,SVDGDSSYEQY
TRBJ1-5,TRBV5-1,few,ASSLDSGAEQPQH
TRBJ2-2,TRBV7-2,many,ASSLVAGANTGELF
TRBJ1-2,TRBV10-3,-,AITVGQTNYGYT
TRBJ2-5,TRBV20-1,-,SATVQGGETQY
TRBJ2-5,TRBV6-5,many,ASSFTGTQETQY
TRBJ1-6,TRBV20-1,many,SARGGNSPLH
TRBJ2-5,TRBV6-5,many,ASSYTGPETQY
TRBJ2-7,TRBV18,-,ASSPAGLDYEQY
TRBJ2-5,TRBV2,many,ASSRGDRQETQY
TRBJ2-7,TRBV12-3/TRBV12-4,many,ASSLARGIGEEQY
TRBJ1-5,TRBV5-8,-,ASSSRGRGNQPQH
TRBJ2-7,TRBV2,many,ASSDGTDLYEQY
TRBJ1-1,TRBV6-9,-,ASSYADRGNTEAF
TRBJ2-3,TRBV10-3,-,AIRSPPGTDTQY
TRBJ2-6,TRBV19,-,ASSIDRRPSGANVLT
TRBJ1-5,TRBV20-1,-,SVGGVGGSIGVNQPQH
TRBJ2-2,TRBV7-3,few,ASSLVPGQGFGELF
TRBJ2-7,TRBV10-3,few,AISDYGTTYEQY
TRBJ1-5,TRBV19,few,ASSIGANNQPQH
TRBJ2-2,TRBV6-1,few,ASSDPGLAGGLSTGELF
TRBJ2-3,TRBV7-3,few,ASSPEIRGDTQY
TRBJ2-7,TRBV20-1,many,STVAGGTYEQY
TRBJ2-7,TRBV12-3/TRBV12-4,many,ASSLGGAEYEQY
TRBJ1-2,TRBV9,-,ASSVGEGGGGYT
TRBJ2-2,TRBV6-1,few,ASHGTGELF
TRBJ2-7,TRBV4-3,-,ASSASYGSYEQY
TRBJ2-1,TRBV19,-,ASSSQGRSSYNEQF
TRBJ2-2,TRBV10-1,many,ASKTSKSSANTGELF
TRBJ1-1,TRBV7-2,many,ASSLGFGWGAF
TRBJ2-2,TRBV20-1,few,SASERLAGRGELF
TRBJ1-1,TRBV3-1,many,ASSQGGGQSTEAF